The entry below describes one TCR beta chain. Its cognate antigen has yet to be identified. No clone much larger than this one lies a single base away; base qualities are absent. The immunoSEQ Assay, a bias-controlled multiplex PCR, was used to amplify TCRbeta CDR3 regions from genomic DNA. The original pipeline was this. Nucleated cell counts per sample were estimated from amplification of reference gene primers within the assay. To quantify the absolute abundance of each unique TCRbeta CDR3 rearrangement, sequence reads were collapsed and filtered. For each sample, productive Simpson clonality was calculated by taking the square root of Simpson's diversity index across productive rearrangements. In its TCRdb copy, this immuneACCESS table keeps in-frame sequences only and misses some clones. Where compared with another copy, unresolved V genes explain less than half of these, and the others have no known cause. V and J calls and clone size follow that table, whereas D and trimming were derived from the DNA. The sample table shows approximately 81,000 clones, and around 82% are seen once. Of the sample, over 7% falls within the top ten clones.

This record comes from a study of blood T cell repertoires in COVID-19 (dated by TCRdb to 2018 to 2021). General notes on the study: The collaborator samples originated in the United States, Italy and Spain and spanned the acute and convalescent phases of COVID-19. The material from the prospective study consisted of cDNA or gDNA derived from T cells, B-cell-depleted T cells, or PBMCs. The dataset comprised deeply sampled blood TCRbeta repertoires from subjects exposed to, actively infected with, or recovered from COVID-19. A freely available public database, intended as a resource for researchers studying the immune response to SARS-CoV-2, is where the repertoires were released. The samples were drawn from two sources: the first 160 participants of the ongoing ImmuneRACE study, and 1,254 subjects contributed by 6 global collaborators. Sample metadata almost always included a de-identified subject ID, COVID-19 status, age in years and sex. Where available, HLA class I and class II types were obtained from metadata supplied by the sample provider rather than from assay-based typing. General study outcomes and caveats: Clinical and demographic metadata were provided uncurated, with the amount varying by source and participant.

The collaborating institutions used their own protocols to collect whole blood in K2EDTA tubes. For TCRbeta analysis, collaborator samples were shipped as frozen whole blood, as isolated PBMCs, or as DNA extracted from either sample type. This receptor was obtained from a human donor in a cohort sampled during active COVID-19. Sequenced sample: peripheral blood.

The bases read TGTGCCAGCAGGGGATGGAGGGGCGAGCAGTACTTC. Its translation reads: CASRGWRGEQYF. Recombination linked TRBV6-5 to TRBJ2-7, and perhaps TRBD2 as D gene, on 6 matching bases. CDR1 and CDR2 were assigned from the germline V gene as MNHEY and SVGAGI. CDR3 length: 12 amino acids, cysteine to phenylalanine. Only CDR3 DNA remains: 36 bases, in frame from the first base. V is pared back by 6 bases and J by 6 bases, with 12 bases lying between the germline termini.